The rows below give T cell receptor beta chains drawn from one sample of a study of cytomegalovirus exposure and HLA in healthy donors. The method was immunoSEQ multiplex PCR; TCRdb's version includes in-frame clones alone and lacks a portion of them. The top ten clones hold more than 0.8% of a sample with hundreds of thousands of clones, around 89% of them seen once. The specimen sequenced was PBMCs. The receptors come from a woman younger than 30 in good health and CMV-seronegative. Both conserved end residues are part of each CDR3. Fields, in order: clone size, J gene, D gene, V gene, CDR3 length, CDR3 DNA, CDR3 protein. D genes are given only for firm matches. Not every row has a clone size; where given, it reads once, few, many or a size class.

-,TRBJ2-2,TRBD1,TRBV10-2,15,TGCGCCAGCACTGGGGTCGGGACAGGCACCGGGGAGCTGTTTTTT,CASTGVGTGTGELFF
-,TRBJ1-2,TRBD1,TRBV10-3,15,TGTGCCATCAGTGAGCCGGGACAGGGGGCCCTTGGCTACACCTTC,CAISEPGQGALGYTF
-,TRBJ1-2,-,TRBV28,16,TGTGCCAGCAGCCAAGCATCGACGACAGCCAACTATGGCTACACCTTC,CASSQASTTANYGYTF
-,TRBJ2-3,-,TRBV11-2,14,TGTGCCAGCAACTACGGCAGTAGCACAGATACGCAGTATTTT,CASNYGSSTDTQYF
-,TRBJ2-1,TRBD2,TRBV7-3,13,TGTGCCAGCAGCTTATCCGGGGGGAATGAGCAGTTCTTC,CASSLSGGNEQFF
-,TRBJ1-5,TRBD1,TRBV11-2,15,TGTGCCAGCAGCTCCGGGACAGGGTCGGTTGGGACCCAGCATTTT,CASSSGTGSVGTQHF
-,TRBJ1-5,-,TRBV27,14,TGTGCCAGCAGTGCCCTCCAGGGGACTCAGCCCCAGCATTTT,CASSALQGTQPQHF
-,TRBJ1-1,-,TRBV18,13,TGTGCCAGCTCACCGGGCGTGAACACTGAAGCTTTCTTT,CASSPGVNTEAFF
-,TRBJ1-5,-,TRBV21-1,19,TGTGCCAGCAGCAAAGTTGGTGAATTTTTGCAGGGTGGCAATCAGCCCCAGCATTTT,CASSKVGEFLQGGNQPQHF
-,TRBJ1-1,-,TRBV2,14,TGTGCCAGCAAGAAGGACAGTTTGAACACTGAAGCTTTCTTT,CASKKDSLNTEAFF
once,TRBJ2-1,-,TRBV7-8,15,TGTGCCAGCAGCGGCCGGGACATCCTCTTCAATGAGCAGTTCTTC,CASSGRDILFNEQFF
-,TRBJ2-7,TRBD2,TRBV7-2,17,TGTGCCAGCAGCTCAACCGCACTAGCGGGAGGGACGGGCGAGCAGTACTTC,CASSSTALAGGTGEQYF
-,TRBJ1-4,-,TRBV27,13,TGTGCCAGCAGTCAGGTGGCGGGTGAAAAACTGTTTTTT,CASSQVAGEKLFF
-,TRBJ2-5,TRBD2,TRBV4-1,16,TGCGCCAGCAGCCAAGATCAAGCGGGGGGTAAAGAGACCCAGTACTTC,CASSQDQAGGKETQYF
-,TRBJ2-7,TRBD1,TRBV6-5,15,TGTGCCAGCAGTTACTATTGGGACAGATCCTACGAGCAGTACTTC,CASSYYWDRSYEQYF
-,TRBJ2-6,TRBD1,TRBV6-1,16,TGTGCCAGCAGTGAAGGACAGGGCTCTGGGGCCAACGTCCTGACTTTC,CASSEGQGSGANVLTF
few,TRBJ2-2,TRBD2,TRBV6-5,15,TGTGCCAGCACTCAGCGGGGGGGCGGTTCCGGGGAGCTGTTTTTT,CASTQRGGGSGELFF
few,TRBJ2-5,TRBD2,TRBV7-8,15,TGTGCCAGCAGCTTGAGCGGGGGGGTCCGGGAGACCCAGTACTTC,CASSLSGGVRETQYF
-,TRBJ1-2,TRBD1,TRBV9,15,TGTGCCAGCACCATGGGACAGGGCACCGACTATGGCTACACCTTC,CASTMGQGTDYGYTF
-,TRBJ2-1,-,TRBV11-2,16,TGTGCCAGCAGCTTGTCCGGGAGTTGGTCCTACAATGAGCAGTTCTTC,CASSLSGSWSYNEQFF